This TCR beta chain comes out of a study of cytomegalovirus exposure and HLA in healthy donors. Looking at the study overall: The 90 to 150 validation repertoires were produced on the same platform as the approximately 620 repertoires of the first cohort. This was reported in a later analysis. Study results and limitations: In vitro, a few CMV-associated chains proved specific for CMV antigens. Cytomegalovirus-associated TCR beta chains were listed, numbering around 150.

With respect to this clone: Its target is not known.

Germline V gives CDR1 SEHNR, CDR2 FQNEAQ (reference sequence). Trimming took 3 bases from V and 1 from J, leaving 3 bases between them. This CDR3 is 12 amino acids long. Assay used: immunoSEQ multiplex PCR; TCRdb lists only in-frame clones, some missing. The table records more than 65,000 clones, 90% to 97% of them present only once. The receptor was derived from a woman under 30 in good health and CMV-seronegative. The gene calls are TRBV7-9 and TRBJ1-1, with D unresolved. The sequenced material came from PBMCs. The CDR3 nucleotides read TGTGCCAGCAGCTTCAAGAACACTGAAGCTTTCTTT. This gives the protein CASSFKNTEAFF.